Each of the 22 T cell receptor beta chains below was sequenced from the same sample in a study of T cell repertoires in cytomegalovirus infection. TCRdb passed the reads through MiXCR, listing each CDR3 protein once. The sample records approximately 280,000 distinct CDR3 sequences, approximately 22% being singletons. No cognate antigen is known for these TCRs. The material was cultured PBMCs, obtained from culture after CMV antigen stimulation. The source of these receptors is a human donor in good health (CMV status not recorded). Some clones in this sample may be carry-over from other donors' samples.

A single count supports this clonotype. CDR3 in DNA: TGTGCCATCGGCCGGACTAGCGGTGTCACAGATACGCAGTATTTT. This translates into CAIGRTSGVTDTQYF. This chain connects TRBV10-3 to TRBJ2-3; TRBD2 matches 10 bases. Per the germline V gene, CDR1 is ENHRY and CDR2 is SYGVKD. The CDR3 is made up of 15 amino acids. After removal of 8 bases from V and 2 bases from J, the junction contained 7 bases not matched to a gene.

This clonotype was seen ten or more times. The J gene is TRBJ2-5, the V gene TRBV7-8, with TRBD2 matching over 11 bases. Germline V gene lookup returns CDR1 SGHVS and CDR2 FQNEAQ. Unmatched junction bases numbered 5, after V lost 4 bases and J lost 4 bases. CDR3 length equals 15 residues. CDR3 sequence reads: CASSSLAGVVETQYF. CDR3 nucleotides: TGTGCCAGCAGCTCACTAGCGGGAGTCGTAGAGACCCAGTACTTC.

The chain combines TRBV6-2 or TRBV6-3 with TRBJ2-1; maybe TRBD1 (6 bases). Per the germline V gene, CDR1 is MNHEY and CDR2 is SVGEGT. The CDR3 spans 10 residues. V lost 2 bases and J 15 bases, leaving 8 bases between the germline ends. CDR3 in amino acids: CASSYTGPFF. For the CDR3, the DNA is TGTGCCAGCAGTTACACAGGGCCGTTCTTC.

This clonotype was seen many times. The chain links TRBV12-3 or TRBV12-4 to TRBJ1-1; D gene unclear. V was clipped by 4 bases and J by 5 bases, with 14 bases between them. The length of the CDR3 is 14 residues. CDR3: CASSSLPPGTEAFF. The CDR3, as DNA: TGTGCCAGCAGTTCCCTCCCACCCGGGACTGAAGCTTTCTTT.

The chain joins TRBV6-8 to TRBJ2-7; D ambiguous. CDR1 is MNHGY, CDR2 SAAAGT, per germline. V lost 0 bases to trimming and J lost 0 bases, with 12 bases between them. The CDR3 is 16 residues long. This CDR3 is CASSYSAGPSSYEQYV. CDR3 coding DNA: TGTGCCAGCAGTTACTCTGCAGGACCTAGCTCCTACGAGCAGTACGTC.

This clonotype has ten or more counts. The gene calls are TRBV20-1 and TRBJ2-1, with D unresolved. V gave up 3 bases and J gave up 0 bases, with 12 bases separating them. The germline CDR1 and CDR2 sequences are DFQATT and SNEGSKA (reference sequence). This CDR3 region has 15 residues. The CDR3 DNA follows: TGCAGTGCTAGGGTTGTCCCTAGCTCCTACAATGAGCAGTTCTTC. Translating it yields CSARVVPSSYNEQFF.

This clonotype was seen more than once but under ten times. The CDR3 DNA reads as TGTGCCAGCAGCAGAAGAGCGGGAGAAACAGATACGCAGTATTTT. It specifies CASSRRAGETDTQYF. The rearrangement uses TRBV5-4 and TRBJ2-3; 8 bases align to TRBD2. This CDR3 is 15 amino acids long. Germline CDR1 reads SGHNT; CDR2 reads YYREEE (reference sequence). V gave up 4 bases and J gave up 3 bases; unmatched junction bases: 7.

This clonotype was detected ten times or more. CDR3 in DNA: TGTGCCAGCAGCTTAGTCCAGGGGGCGTACTTTGAGCAGTTCTTC. Translated, it gives CASSLVQGAYFEQFF. The chain joins TRBV13 to TRBJ2-1, with 8 bases that match TRBD1. There are 15 residues in the CDR3. Germline trimming cut 1 base from V and 9 bases from J; bases unmatched to any gene: 8. CDR1 and CDR2 (germline): PRHDT, FYEKMQ (reference sequence).

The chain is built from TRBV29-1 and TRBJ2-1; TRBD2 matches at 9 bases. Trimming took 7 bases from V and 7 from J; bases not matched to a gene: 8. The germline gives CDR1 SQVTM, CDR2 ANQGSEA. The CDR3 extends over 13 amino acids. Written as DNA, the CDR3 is TGCAGCGCCGGGGTAGCGGGAGAAAATGAGCAGTTCTTC. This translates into CSAGVAGENEQFF.

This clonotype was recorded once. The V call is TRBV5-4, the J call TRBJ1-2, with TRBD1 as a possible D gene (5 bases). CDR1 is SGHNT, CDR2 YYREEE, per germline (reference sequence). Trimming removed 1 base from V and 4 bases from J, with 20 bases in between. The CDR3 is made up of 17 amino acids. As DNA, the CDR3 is TGTGCCAGCAGCTTGACCGGCAGGGCGGGTTTATCCTATGGCTACACCTTC. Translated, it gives CASSLTGRAGLSYGYTF.

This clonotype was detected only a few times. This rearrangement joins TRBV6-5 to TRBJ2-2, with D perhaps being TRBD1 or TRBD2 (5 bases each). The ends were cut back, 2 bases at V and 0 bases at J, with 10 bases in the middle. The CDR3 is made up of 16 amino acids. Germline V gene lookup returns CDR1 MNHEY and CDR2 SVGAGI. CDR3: CASSYLGVSNTGELFF. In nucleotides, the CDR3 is TGTGCCAGCAGTTACCTGGGGGTCTCGAACACCGGGGAGCTGTTTTTT.

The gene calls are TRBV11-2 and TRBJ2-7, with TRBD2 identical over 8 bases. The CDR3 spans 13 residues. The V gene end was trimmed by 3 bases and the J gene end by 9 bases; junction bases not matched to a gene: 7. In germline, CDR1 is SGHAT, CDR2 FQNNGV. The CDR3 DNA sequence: TGTGCCAGCAGCTTCGGAGCGGGAGATCGGCAGTACGTC. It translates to CASSFGAGDRQYV.

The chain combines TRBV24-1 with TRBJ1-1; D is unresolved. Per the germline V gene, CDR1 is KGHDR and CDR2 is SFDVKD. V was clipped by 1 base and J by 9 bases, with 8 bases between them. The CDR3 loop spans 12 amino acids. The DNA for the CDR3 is TGTGCCACCAGTGATTTCCGCGGGCAAGCTTTCTTT. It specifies CATSDFRGQAFF.

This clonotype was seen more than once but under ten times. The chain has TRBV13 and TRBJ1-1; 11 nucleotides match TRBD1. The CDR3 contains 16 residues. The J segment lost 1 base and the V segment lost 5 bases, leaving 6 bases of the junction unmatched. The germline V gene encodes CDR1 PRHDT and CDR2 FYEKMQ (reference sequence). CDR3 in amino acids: CASSRGTGGSNTEAFF. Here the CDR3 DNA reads TGTGCCAGCAGCCGAGGGACAGGGGGATCGAACACTGAAGCTTTCTTT.

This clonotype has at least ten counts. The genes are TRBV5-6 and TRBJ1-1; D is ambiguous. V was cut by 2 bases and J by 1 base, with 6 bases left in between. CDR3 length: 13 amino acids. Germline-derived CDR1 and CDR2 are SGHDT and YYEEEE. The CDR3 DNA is TGTGCCAGCAGCTTAGGCGCGAACACTGAAGCTTTCTTT. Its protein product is CASSLGANTEAFF.

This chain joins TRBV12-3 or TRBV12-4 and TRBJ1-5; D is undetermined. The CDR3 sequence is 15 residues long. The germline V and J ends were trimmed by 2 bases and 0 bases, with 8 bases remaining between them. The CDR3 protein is CASSLNGDSNQPQHF. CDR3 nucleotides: TGTGCCAGCAGTTTAAACGGGGATAGCAATCAGCCCCAGCATTTT.

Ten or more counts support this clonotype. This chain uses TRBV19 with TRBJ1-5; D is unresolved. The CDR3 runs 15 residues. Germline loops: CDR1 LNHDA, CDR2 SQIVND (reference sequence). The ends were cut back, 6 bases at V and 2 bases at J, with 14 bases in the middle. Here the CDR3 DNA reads TGTGCCAGTAGACAGCGGATTTTGGGCAATCAGCCCCAGCATTTT. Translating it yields CASRQRILGNQPQHF.

The CDR3 sequence: CASSLTLRTSGRGEVSTDTQYF. CDR3 sequence (DNA): TGTGCCAGCAGCTTAACCTTACGGACTAGCGGGAGAGGAGAAGTAAGCACAGATACGCAGTATTTT. V is TRBV7-2 and J is TRBJ2-3; TRBD2 agrees at 13 bases. The CDR3 contains 22 residues. Germline V gives CDR1 SGHTA, CDR2 FQGNSA. J lost 0 bases, V lost 2 bases, and 17 bases had no gene match.

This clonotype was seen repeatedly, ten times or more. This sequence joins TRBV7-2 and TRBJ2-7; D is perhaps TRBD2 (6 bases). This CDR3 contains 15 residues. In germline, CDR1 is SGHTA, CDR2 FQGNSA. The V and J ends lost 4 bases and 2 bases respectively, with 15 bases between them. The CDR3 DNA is TGTGCCAGCAGCTCCCTAACTAGCATCGCCTACGAGCAGTACTTC. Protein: CASSSLTSIAYEQYF.

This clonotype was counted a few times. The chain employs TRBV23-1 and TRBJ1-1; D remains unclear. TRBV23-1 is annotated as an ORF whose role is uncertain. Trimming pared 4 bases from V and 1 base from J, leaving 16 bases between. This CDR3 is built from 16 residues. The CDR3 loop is CASSLKFDARNTEAFF. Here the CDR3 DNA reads TGCGCCAGCAGTCTCAAATTCGACGCAAGGAACACTGAAGCTTTCTTT.

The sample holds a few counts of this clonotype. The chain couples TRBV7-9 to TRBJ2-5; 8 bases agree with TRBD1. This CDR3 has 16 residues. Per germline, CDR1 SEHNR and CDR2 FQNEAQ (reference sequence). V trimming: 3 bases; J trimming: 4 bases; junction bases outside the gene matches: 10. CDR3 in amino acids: CASSLGIGQGGETQYF. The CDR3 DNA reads TGTGCCAGCAGCTTGGGGATCGGACAGGGAGGAGAGACCCAGTACTTC.

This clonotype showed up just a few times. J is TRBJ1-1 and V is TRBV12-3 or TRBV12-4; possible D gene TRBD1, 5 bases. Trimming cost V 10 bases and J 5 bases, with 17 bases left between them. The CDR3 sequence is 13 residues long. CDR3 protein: CATSTRGGTEAFF. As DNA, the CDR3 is TGTGCCACGTCAACAAGGGGAGGAACTGAAGCTTTCTTT.